This TCR beta chain comes out of a study of CD8+ T cells in alopecia areata. With regard to this clone: The target antigen is unknown.

Study-level points and caveats: Clonality exceeded that of normal scalp in lesional scalp, most notably in alopecia totalis/universalis.

Sequencing templates came from extracted RNA that was reverse transcribed into cDNA. Produced via immunoSEQ multiplex PCR; TCRdb's table is partial and in-frame only. The data show about 14,000 clones, 58% seen once. For several patients taking part in the biomarker study, CD4+ cells were further sorted into CD25+CD127- cells. Alopecia areata patients gave lesional scalp punch biopsies and peripheral blood samples. The material sequenced was CD4+ Tregs sorted from blood. The receptor comes from a human donor with alopecia areata.

CDR3 residues: CASSLKRSNTGELFF. The CDR3 coding sequence is TGTGCCAGCAGTTTAAAGCGATCGAACACCGGGGAGCTGTTTTTT. The chain joins TRBV28 to TRBJ2-2; D gene uncertain. Trimming cost V 2 bases and J 0 bases, with 7 bases left between them. The germline gives CDR1 MDHEN, CDR2 SYDVKM. The length of the CDR3 is 15 residues.